Reported below is one T cell receptor beta chain. The data belong to a study of blood T cell repertoires in COVID-19. Data came from immunoSEQ multiplex PCR; TCRdb stores just in-frame clones and leaves some out. The repertoire holds over 85,000 clones, approximately 87% seen once, with approximately 15% in the top ten. Trimming pared 0 bases from V and 0 bases from J, leaving 8 bases between. The germline V gene has CDR1 PRHDT and CDR2 FYEKMQ (reference sequence). CDR3 size: 15 residues. The sequence derives from a human donor in a cohort sampled during active COVID-19. Sequencing was done on a sample of peripheral blood. V usage is TRBV13 and J usage is TRBJ1-1; D remains ambiguous. The CDR3 DNA follows: TGTGCCAGCAGCTTAGGTCTTCCTCTGAACACTGAAGCTTTCTTT. Residues: CASSLGLPLNTEAFF.